This T cell receptor beta chain was retrieved from a study of immune heterogeneity within non-small cell lung tumors. Across the study: The composition of the tumors was a handful of squamous cell carcinomas, 10 non-squamous carcinomas and 1 not otherwise specified. The study, taken as a whole, reports: Identical dominant CDR3 beta clonotypes were found recurring across a patient's tumor sites, along with site-unique high-frequency clones. Statistically, local T-cell clonality exhibited a moderate yet significant correlation with local tumor mutational burden (R 0.3 to 0.35). Largely, high-frequency T-cell receptor beta clonotypes differed from one individual patient to another.

This CDR3 region has 16 residues. Looked up from germline, CDR1 is MNHNS and CDR2 is SASEGT. Trimming removed 0 bases from V and 1 base from J, with 11 bases in between. Samples each supplied about 650 ng of bulk tumor genomic DNA as template. During surgery, each primary tumor gave multiple biopsies spaced as far apart as possible. Untreated, newly diagnosed non-small cell lung cancer patients underwent curative surgery. This clonotype was seen many times. The antigen is undetermined. TCR beta CDR3 amplification used multiplex PCR with 32 V and 13 J primers. TCRdb re-called the multiplex PCR reads with MiXCR, one entry per CDR3 protein. The top ten clones hold 11% of a sample with some 2,500 distinct CDR3 sequences, roughly 25% of them seen once.

This TCR was sampled from a middle-aged man with non-small cell lung cancer. J is TRBJ2-3 and V is TRBV6-1; TRBD1 or TRBD2 may be the D gene (7 bases each). The sequenced material came from lung tumor tissue. For the CDR3, the DNA is TGTGCCAGCAGTGAAGCGCAGGGGGGGGGCACAGATACGCAGTATTTT. Residues: CASSEAQGGGTDTQYF.